These 32 T cell receptor beta chains were sequenced from one sample in a study of cytomegalovirus exposure and HLA in healthy donors. Researchers ran the PCR with 60 Vbeta and 13 Jbeta primers. Produced via immunoSEQ multiplex PCR; TCRdb's table is partial and in-frame only. This sample has 100,000 to 150,000 clones, with 84% found just once. The sequencing sample was made of PBMCs. The receptor source for this set is a woman aged 18-29 years in good health and CMV-seropositive.

The chain carries TRBV4-1 and TRBJ2-2, with D possibly matching TRBD2 (6 bases). The V and J ends lost 0 bases and 5 bases respectively, with 16 bases between them. From germline, CDR1 is MGHRA and CDR2 YSYEKL. The CDR3 runs 17 residues. The CDR3 DNA sequence: TGCGCCAGCAGCCAAGATGGGTCCCCCGGAGGGACCGGGGAGCTGTTTTTT. It yields the protein CASSQDGSPGGTGELFF.

The V and J genes are TRBV5-4 and TRBJ2-7, with TRBD2 identical over 11 bases. CDR3 length equals 15 residues. V lost 5 bases to trimming and J lost 2 bases; unmatched junction nucleotides: 6. Germline CDR1 is SGHNT and CDR2 is YYREEE (reference sequence). CDR3 amino acids: CASSSSGGLTYEQYF. The CDR3, as DNA: TGTGCCAGCAGTTCTAGCGGGGGGCTTACCTACGAGCAGTACTTC.

The V gene is TRBV21-1, the J gene TRBJ2-1; the table's TRBD2 call for D was not verified on the DNA. TRBV21-1 is a documented pseudogene. The CDR3 has 15 amino acids. CDR3: CASSMISGGLNEQFF. CDR3 sequence (DNA): TGTGCCAGCAGCATGATTAGCGGGGGGCTCAATGAGCAGTTCTTC.

The chain carries TRBV29-1 and TRBJ2-5; 12 bases are shared with TRBD2. Per the germline V gene, CDR1 is SQVTM and CDR2 is ANQGSEA. This CDR3 contains 11 residues. Trimming removed 4 bases from V and 11 bases from J; junction bases left unmatched: 2. The CDR3 DNA reads TGCAGCGTTGGGACTAGCGGGGAGCAGTACTTC. Encoded protein: CSVGTSGEQYF. Drawing the rest from reference TRBV29-1 and TRBJ2-5, the complete variable domain is SAVISQKPSRDICQRGTSLTIQCQVDSQVTMMFWYRQQPGQSLTLIATANQGSEATYESGFVIDKFPISRPNLTFSTLTVSNMSPEDSSIYLCSVGTSGEQYFGPGTRLLVL.

The chain employs TRBV5-1 and TRBJ2-5; 8 nucleotides match TRBD2. The CDR3 loop spans 15 amino acids. CDR1 and CDR2 (germline): SGHRS, YFSETQ. V lost 3 bases to trimming and J lost 2 bases; unmatched junction nucleotides: 6. CDR3 nucleotides: TGCGCCAGCAGCTGGTCGGGAGGGGAACAAGAGACCCAGTACTTC. Protein sequence: CASSWSGGEQETQYF.

This clone is a singleton in its sample. The rearrangement links TRBV5-4 to TRBJ2-3; no definite D call. The CDR3 spans 14 residues. V was trimmed by 0 bases and J by 4 bases, leaving 9 bases between them. Germline assignment: CDR1 SGHNT and CDR2 YYREEE (reference sequence). DNA for the CDR3: TGTGCCAGCAGCTTGGGTCTAGATGCAGATACGCAGTATTTT. It encodes CASSLGLDADTQYF.

V gene TRBV2 combines with J gene TRBJ1-3; D gene uncertain. The CDR3 contains 12 residues. Trimming removed 4 bases from V and 4 bases from J, with 5 bases in between. Per germline, CDR1 SNHLY and CDR2 FYNNEI. DNA of the CDR3: TGTGCCAGCAGTGGGGCCGGAAACACCATATATTTT. Amino acid sequence: CASSGAGNTIYF.

V gene TRBV28 combines with J gene TRBJ1-1; 10 nucleotides match TRBD1. Germline CDR1 MDHEN, CDR2 SYDVKM. J gave up 9 bases and V 5 bases, and 6 bases lay outside the gene matches. The CDR3 has 13 residues. CDR3 loop: CASSPAGQGKAFF. The DNA of the CDR3 is TGTGCCAGCAGTCCGGCGGGACAGGGGAAAGCTTTCTTT. The full variable domain, its missing parts supplied by reference TRBV28 and TRBJ1-1, is DVKVTQSSRYLVKRTGEKVFLECVQDMDHENMFWYRQDPGLGLRLIYFSYDVKMKEKGDIPEGYSVSREKKERFSLILESASTNQTSMYLCASSPAGQGKAFFGQGTRLTVV.

This chain joins TRBV19 and TRBJ2-5; TRBD2 aligns across 11 bases. From germline, CDR1 is LNHDA and CDR2 SQIVND (reference sequence). The CDR3 sequence is 18 residues long. Trimming took 4 bases from V and 2 from J; bases not matched to a gene: 12. The chain's CDR3 is CASSSKRLAGGIQETQYF. The CDR3 nucleotides read TGTGCCAGTAGTAGTAAGAGGCTAGCGGGGGGCATACAAGAGACCCAGTACTTC.

The V gene is TRBV27, the J gene TRBJ1-1, with unresolved D. Germline CDR1 MNHEY, CDR2 SMNVEV (reference sequence). The V end lost 3 bases, the J end lost 1 base, and 6 bases lay between the germline ends. This CDR3 is 13 amino acids long. CDR3 DNA sequence: TGTGCCAGCAGTTTTTCGGGGAACACTGAAGCTTTCTTT. Its translation is CASSFSGNTEAFF.

CDR3 bases: TGTGCCAGCAGCTCCAACAGCTACGAGCAGTACTTC. It encodes CASSSNSYEQYF. The V and J genes are TRBV11-1 and TRBJ2-5, with unresolved D. The end of the DNA fits TRBJ2-7 better, so the J call may be wrong. This CDR3 region has 12 residues. Germline V CDR1 and CDR2: SGHAT, FQDESV (reference sequence).

The chain links TRBV7-9 to TRBJ2-5; the match to TRBD2 covers 8 bases. J gave up 2 bases and V 1 base, and 9 bases lay outside the gene matches. Germline loops: CDR1 SEHNR, CDR2 FQNEAQ (reference sequence). The CDR3 loop spans 17 amino acids. CDR3 coding DNA: TGTGCCAGCAGCTTAGTAGCGAGCGGGGGTATACAAGAGACCCAGTACTTC. This codes for CASSLVASGGIQETQYF.

V usage is TRBV7-3 and J usage is TRBJ2-1, with D maybe TRBD1 (6 bases). Germline-derived CDR1 and CDR2 are SGHTA and FQGTGA. Between the trimmed V and J ends, which lost 2 bases and 4 bases, there was a span of 12 bases. This CDR3 comprises 15 residues. The DNA for the CDR3 is TGTGCCAGCAGCTTAGAGGACAGCCCTTACAATGAGCAGTTCTTC. Protein sequence: CASSLEDSPYNEQFF. Complete variable domain (other parts from reference TRBV7-3 and TRBJ2-1): GAGVSQTPSNKVTEKGKYVELRCDPISGHTALYWYRQSLGQGPEFLIYFQGTGAADDSGLPNDRFFAVRPEGSVSTLKIQRTERGDSAVYLCASSLEDSPYNEQFFGPGTRLTVL.

The V gene is TRBV6-5, the J gene TRBJ1-6; maybe TRBD1 (5 bases). Germline loops: CDR1 MNHEY, CDR2 SVGAGI. This CDR3 contains 15 residues. The germline V and J ends were trimmed by 2 bases and 9 bases, with 14 bases remaining between them. This CDR3 is CASSYGGQGSSPLHF. In DNA form, the CDR3 reads TGTGCCAGCAGTTACGGTGGGCAGGGTAGTTCACCCCTCCACTTT.

This chain uses TRBV7-9 with TRBJ2-5, with 11 bases aligning to TRBD2. Judging by the DNA end, TRBJ2-7 fits better; the J call may be wrong. Germline V gene sequence: CDR1 SEHNR, CDR2 FQNEAQ (reference sequence). The CDR3 has 16 amino acids. CDR3 nucleotides: TGTGCCAGCAGCTTTGTCGGGCTAGCGGGGGGATACGAGCAGTACTTC. Translating it yields CASSFVGLAGGYEQYF.

CDR3 sequence: CASSRDRAGGYTF. The CDR3 DNA follows: TGTGCCAGCAGCAGAGACAGGGCCGGAGGCTACACCTTC. The rearrangement joins TRBV5-5 to TRBJ1-2; 7 bases agree with TRBD1. CDR1 SGHKS and CDR2 YYEKEE come from the germline V gene (reference sequence). This CDR3 spans 13 amino acids. V dropped 4 bases and J dropped 8; count of bases not matched to a gene: 8.

The chain has TRBV4-1 and TRBJ1-2; 9 nucleotides agree with TRBD1. CDR1 is MGHRA and CDR2 is YSYEKL in the germline V gene. Trimming removed 4 bases from V and 7 bases from J; junction bases left unmatched: 10. The CDR3 contains 15 residues. CDR3 sequence reads: CASSPQGALLGGYTF. The CDR3 DNA is TGCGCCAGCAGCCCACAGGGGGCCTTACTAGGTGGCTACACCTTC.

For the CDR3, the DNA is TGTGCCAGCAGCCTTCAGACTAGCGCGGACGAGCAGTACTTC. Amino acids: CASSLQTSADEQYF. V is TRBV9 and J is TRBJ2-7, with TRBD2 identical over 8 bases. The CDR3 spans 14 residues. The V gene's germline CDR1 is SGDLS and CDR2 YYNGEE. V dropped 4 bases and J dropped 5; count of bases not matched to a gene: 8.

The rearrangement links TRBV5-4 to TRBJ2-5, with D tentatively TRBD1 (5 bases). Trimming removed 4 bases at V and 2 bases at J, with 15 bases between. Germline V gives CDR1 SGHNT, CDR2 YYREEE (reference sequence). The CDR3 extends over 15 amino acids. CDR3 DNA sequence: TGTGCCAGCAGCGGTGACAGTGACCTACAAGAGACCCAGTACTTC. This codes for CASSGDSDLQETQYF. Looking up the rest from reference TRBV5-4 and TRBJ2-5 gives the full variable domain: ETGVTQSPTHLIKTRGQQVTLRCSSQSGHNTVSWYQQALGQGPQFIFQYYREEENGRGNFPPRFSGLQFPNYSSELNVNALELDDSALYLCASSGDSDLQETQYFGPGTRLLVL.

This clone has just one count. At one of its ends the junction is not consistent with the germline gene, which may arise from a read error. This rearrangement joins TRBV6-4 to TRBJ2-3, with TRBD1 matching 9 bases. The germline V gene has CDR1 MRHNA and CDR2 SNTAGT. The CDR3 contains 13 residues. In DNA, the CDR3 is TGTGCCAGCAGTGACTCCCCGGGACAGGGTATGAATTTT. It yields the protein CASSDSPGQGMNF.

V is TRBV10-1 and J is TRBJ2-2; 15 bases are shared with TRBD2. The CDR3 is made up of 19 amino acids. V lost 3 bases to trimming and J lost 0 bases; unmatched junction nucleotides: 5. Germline CDR1 reads WNHNN; CDR2 reads SYGVQD (reference sequence). As DNA, the CDR3 is TGCGCCAGCAGTGACCCGGGACTAGCGGGGGGTGCGAACACCGGGGAGCTGTTTTTT. This codes for CASSDPGLAGGANTGELFF.

This clone was counted once. The CDR3 here is CASSLVRDRDSYNSPLHF. In DNA form, the CDR3 reads TGTGCCAGCAGCTTGGTCCGAGACAGAGACTCCTATAATTCACCCCTCCACTTT. The chain uses TRBV5-4 and TRBJ1-6; D may be TRBD1 (5 bases). V was pared by 0 bases and J by 0 bases, with 13 bases between. This CDR3 contains 18 residues. Germline lookup yields CDR1 SGHNT and CDR2 YYREEE (reference sequence).

The V and J genes are TRBV6-5 and TRBJ2-7; D possibly corresponds to TRBD1 (6 bases). V was clipped by 0 bases and J by 3 bases, with 15 bases between them. The CDR3 extends over 16 amino acids. The V gene's germline CDR1 is MNHEY and CDR2 SVGAGI. The CDR3 is CASSYSGPGQDYEQYF. DNA of the CDR3: TGTGCCAGCAGTTACTCGGGGCCGGGACAAGACTACGAGCAGTACTTC.

The V call is TRBV7-2, the J call TRBJ2-7, with a tentative D call TRBD2 (5 bases). CDR1 is SGHTA and CDR2 is FQGNSA in the germline V gene. V was pared by 5 bases and J by 5 bases, with 16 bases between. CDR3 length: 14 amino acids. The CDR3 DNA sequence: TGTGCCAGCAGCCCGGCCGCGGGCCTCCACGAGCAGTACTTC. Protein: CASSPAAGLHEQYF.

The rearrangement links TRBV28 to TRBJ2-1, with 12 bases matching TRBD2. The length of the CDR3 is 15 residues. Germline CDR1 is MDHEN and CDR2 is SYDVKM. Unmatched junction bases numbered 5, after V lost 4 bases and J lost 7 bases. The CDR3 sequence is CASSSPSGGVNEQFF. CDR3 bases: TGTGCCAGCAGTTCCCCTAGCGGGGGGGTTAATGAGCAGTTCTTC.

This chain connects TRBV5-1 to TRBJ2-5, with 9 bases matching TRBD1. Per germline, CDR1 SGHRS and CDR2 YFSETQ. The CDR3 length is 14 residues. V shed 5 bases, J shed 5 bases, and the junction held 7 bases outside the gene matches. CDR3 coding DNA: TGCGCCAGCAGAGTCGGACAGGGGACGGAGACCCAGTACTTC. Amino acids: CASRVGQGTETQYF.

The chain employs TRBV2 and TRBJ2-1; 8 bases line up with TRBD1. This CDR3 has 13 residues. Germline V gene lookup returns CDR1 SNHLY and CDR2 FYNNEI. The V gene end was trimmed by 10 bases and the J gene end by 3 bases; junction bases not matched to a gene: 5. The CDR3, as DNA: TGTGCCACGGGACAGGTAGACTACAATGAGCAGTTCTTC. Translated: CATGQVDYNEQFF.

This clone was counted a single time. The V and J genes are TRBV15 and TRBJ2-3; 9 nucleotides align to TRBD2. The CDR3 loop spans 15 amino acids. Unmatched junction bases numbered 5, after V lost 5 bases and J lost 2 bases. CDR1 is LNHNV and CDR2 is YYDKDF in the germline V gene (reference sequence). The CDR3 loop reads CATSPSGAPTDTQYF. Here the CDR3 DNA reads TGTGCCACCAGCCCTAGCGGGGCCCCCACAGATACGCAGTATTTT.

J is TRBJ2-2 and V is TRBV7-3; D unresolved. The germline gives CDR1 SGHTA, CDR2 FQGTGA. V was shortened by 4 bases and J by 8 bases, with 11 bases between the two germline ends. This CDR3 comprises 13 residues. This chain's CDR3 is CASSSLTSGELFF. The CDR3 nucleotides are TGTGCCAGCAGCTCCCTGACTTCAGGGGAGCTGTTTTTT. Based on the CDR3 plus reference TRBV7-3 and TRBJ2-2, the full variable domain is GAGVSQTPSNKVTEKGKYVELRCDPISGHTALYWYRQSLGQGPEFLIYFQGTGAADDSGLPNDRFFAVRPEGSVSTLKIQRTERGDSAVYLCASSSLTSGELFFGEGSRLTVL.

In its sample, this clone was seen once. This sequence joins TRBV7-9 and TRBJ1-6, with D hard to call. Germline V gives CDR1 SEHNR, CDR2 FQNEAQ (reference sequence). V was shortened by 5 bases and J by 13 bases, with 15 bases between the two germline ends. The CDR3 has 13 residues. The CDR3 sequence is CASSPGFTGPLHF. The DNA of the CDR3 is TGTGCCAGCAGCCCGGGCTTTACGGGGCCCCTCCACTTT.

This sequence joins TRBV28 and TRBJ1-2; TRBD1 might be the D (5 bases). Germline CDR1 MDHEN, CDR2 SYDVKM. The V end lost 2 bases, the J end lost 0 bases, and 19 bases lay between the germline ends. This CDR3 comprises 18 residues. DNA for the CDR3: TGTGCCAGCAGTTTAAGGTCGATGGGGCCCTTCGCTAACTATGGCTACACCTTC. Protein product: CASSLRSMGPFANYGYTF.

The rearrangement links TRBV4-1 to TRBJ2-5; maybe TRBD2 (5 bases). The CDR3 loop spans 14 amino acids. Germline loops: CDR1 MGHRA, CDR2 YSYEKL. V was trimmed by 3 bases and J by 5 bases, leaving 13 bases between them. DNA for the CDR3: TGCGCCAGCAGCCAGAGGGAACTGGGGGAGACCCAGTACTTC. Translated, it gives CASSQRELGETQYF.